These T cell receptor beta chains were read from a single sample in a study of blood T cells in healthy people across ages. TCRdb independently ran MiXCR on the 5' RACE reads; one entry per CDR3 protein. The data contain roughly 700,000 distinct CDR3 sequences, 49% of them singletons. The sequencing sample was made of blood. These receptors all come from a woman in her sixties in good health. Each CDR3 is given with its conserved first and last residue.

>TRBJ2-6|TRBV7-9
CANSLGFWTGATGANVLTF
>TRBJ2-3|TRBV20-1
CSADLLTSGNTDTQYF
>TRBJ2-1|TRBV20-1
CSASPNRGGYNEQFF
>TRBJ2-5|TRBV20-1
CSASGWRVGQETQYF
>TRBJ2-1|TRBV4-1
CASRRTTAYNEQFF
>TRBJ1-4|TRBV9
CASSVQAGEKLFF
>TRBJ2-7|TRBV20-1
CSAKRLAGDWYEQYF
>TRBJ2-7|TRBV20-1
CSARPLAGASYEQYF
>TRBJ2-3|TRBV12-3/TRBV12-4
CASSPSGTFSDTQYF
>TRBJ1-2|TRBV7-2
CASAPQGGIYGYTF
>TRBJ2-5|TRBV2
CACRAGTGVFNEQYF
>TRBJ2-5|TRBV3-1
CASSQDFGRDGHEQYF
>TRBJ1-6|TRBV2
CASSPEQGDSPLHF
>TRBJ2-7|TRBV18
CASSRFEQAEQYF
>TRBJ1-5|TRBV9
CASSVDSAYNQPQHF
>TRBJ2-7|TRBV7-3
CASSTTANRDRTYEQYF
>TRBJ1-5|TRBV9
CASSVWDREWPQHF
>TRBJ2-1|TRBV20-1
CSARVRNEQFF
>TRBJ2-3|TRBV7-6
CASSYIPLASGSTDTQYF
>TRBJ1-2|TRBV2
CASSRDNRGGGGYTF
>TRBJ2-7|TRBV9
CASSGPGGESYEQYF
>TRBJ2-1|TRBV7-2
CASSLGFGGLNEQFF
>TRBJ2-3|TRBV11-1
CASSPLASRPDTQYF
>TRBJ2-1|TRBV3-1
CASNLTSGIGNEQFF
>TRBJ2-1|TRBV7-2
CASSSLDRGLNEQFF
>TRBJ2-7|TRBV28
CASSSPEGVSYEQYF